This T cell receptor beta chain is from a study of T cell responses to AZD1222 COVID-19 vaccine. In the case of this clone: Its antigen is as yet unknown.

CDR1 MNHEY and CDR2 SVGEGT come from the germline V gene. This CDR3 has 13 amino acids. Trimming removed 6 bases from V and 4 bases from J, with 11 bases in between. The assay was immunoSEQ multiplex PCR, and TCRdb's table has in-frame clones only and misses some. Among 170,000 or so clones listed, 80% to 90% were seen once. Study-wide results and caveats: Females outnumbered males among donors, who were mostly white British; clonal diversity was possibly underestimated.

The clonotype comes from an adult who received the AZD1222 COVID-19 vaccine. The sequenced sample was peripheral blood, obtained 28 days after the second AZD1222 dose. V gene TRBV6-2 or TRBV6-3 combines with J gene TRBJ2-3; D gene uncertain. The CDR3 sequence is CASSRPLPDTQYF. Here the CDR3 DNA reads TGTGCCAGCAGCCGCCCCTTACCAGATACGCAGTATTTT.